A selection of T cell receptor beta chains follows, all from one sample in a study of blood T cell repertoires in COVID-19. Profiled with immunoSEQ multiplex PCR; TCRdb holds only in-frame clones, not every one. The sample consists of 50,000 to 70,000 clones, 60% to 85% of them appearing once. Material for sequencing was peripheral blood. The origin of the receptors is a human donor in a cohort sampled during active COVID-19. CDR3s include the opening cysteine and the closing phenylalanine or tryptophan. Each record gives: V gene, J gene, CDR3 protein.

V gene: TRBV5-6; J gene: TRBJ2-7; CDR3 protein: CASSLGGIEQYF
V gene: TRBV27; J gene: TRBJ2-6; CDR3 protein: CASSVVAGGVSGANVLTF
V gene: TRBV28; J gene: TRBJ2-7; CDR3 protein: CASNKAVVSYEQYF
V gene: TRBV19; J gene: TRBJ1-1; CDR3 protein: CASSISAGQLMNTEAFF
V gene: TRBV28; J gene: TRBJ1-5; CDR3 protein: CASSFQETGVQPQHF
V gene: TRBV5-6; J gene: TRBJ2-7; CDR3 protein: CASSLQGREQYF
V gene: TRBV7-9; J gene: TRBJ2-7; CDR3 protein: CAISDRVSYEQYF
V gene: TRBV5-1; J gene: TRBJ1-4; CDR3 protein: CASGPGELATNEKLFF
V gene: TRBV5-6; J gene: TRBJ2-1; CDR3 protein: CASSPTPIAGVSNEQFF
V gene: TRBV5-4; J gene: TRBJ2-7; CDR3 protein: CASSNRLSGARGEQYF
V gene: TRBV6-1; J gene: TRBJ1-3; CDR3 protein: CASSEGDSSGNTIYF
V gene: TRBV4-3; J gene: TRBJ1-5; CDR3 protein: CASSQDRSWAQPQHF
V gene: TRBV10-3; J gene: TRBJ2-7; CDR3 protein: CAISEPYRGEQYF
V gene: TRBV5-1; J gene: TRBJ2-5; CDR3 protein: CASSLGASGKETQYF
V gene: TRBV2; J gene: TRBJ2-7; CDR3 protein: CASRQDRHPSYEQYF
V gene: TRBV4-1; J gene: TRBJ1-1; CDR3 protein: CASSQGSQYTEAFF
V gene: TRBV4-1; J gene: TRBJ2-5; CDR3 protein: CASSQGPSGSQETQYF
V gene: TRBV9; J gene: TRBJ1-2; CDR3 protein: CASSAPEQGRYGYTF
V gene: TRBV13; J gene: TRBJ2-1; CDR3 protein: CASSSLDRSEQFF
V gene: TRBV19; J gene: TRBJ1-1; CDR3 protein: CASSIMGQGNTEAFF
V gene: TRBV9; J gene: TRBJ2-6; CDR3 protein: CASSSGSGANVLTF
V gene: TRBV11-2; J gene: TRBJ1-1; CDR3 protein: CASSFQMWGRGSDTEAFF
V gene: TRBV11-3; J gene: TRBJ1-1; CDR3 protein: CASGRDRTEAFF
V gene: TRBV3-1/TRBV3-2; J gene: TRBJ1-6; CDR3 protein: CASSRAGIGSPLHF
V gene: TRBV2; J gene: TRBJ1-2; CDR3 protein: CASGDRLGNYGYTF
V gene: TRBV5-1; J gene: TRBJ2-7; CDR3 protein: CASSPPRQASIHEQYF
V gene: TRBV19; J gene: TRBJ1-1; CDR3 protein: CASSIDNRGAGSEAFF
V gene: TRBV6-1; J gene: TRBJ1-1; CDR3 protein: CASSEVRRGSRQGNTEAFF
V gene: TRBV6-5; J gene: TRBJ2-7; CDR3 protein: CASSYEGAGLYEQYF
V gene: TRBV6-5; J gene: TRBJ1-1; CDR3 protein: CASSPTGFEAFF
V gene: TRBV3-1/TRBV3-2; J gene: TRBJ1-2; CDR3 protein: CASSQWGGTGGNYGYTF
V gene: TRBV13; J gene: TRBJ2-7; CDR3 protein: CASSPQGVVSYEQYF
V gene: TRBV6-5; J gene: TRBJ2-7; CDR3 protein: CASRWGVSYEQYF
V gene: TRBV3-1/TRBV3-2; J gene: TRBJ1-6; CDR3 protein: CASSQGPGGRALHF
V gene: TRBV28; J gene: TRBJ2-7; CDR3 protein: CASWDRGGGDEQYF